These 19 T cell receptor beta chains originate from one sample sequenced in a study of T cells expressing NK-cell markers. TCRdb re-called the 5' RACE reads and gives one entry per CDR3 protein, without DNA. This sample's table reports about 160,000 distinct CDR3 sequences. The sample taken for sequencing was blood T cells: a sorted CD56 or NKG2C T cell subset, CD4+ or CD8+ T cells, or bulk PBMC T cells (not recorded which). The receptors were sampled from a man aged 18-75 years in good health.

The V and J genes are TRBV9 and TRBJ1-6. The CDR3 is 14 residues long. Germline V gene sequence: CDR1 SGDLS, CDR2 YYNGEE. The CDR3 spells CASSQFLYNSPLHF.

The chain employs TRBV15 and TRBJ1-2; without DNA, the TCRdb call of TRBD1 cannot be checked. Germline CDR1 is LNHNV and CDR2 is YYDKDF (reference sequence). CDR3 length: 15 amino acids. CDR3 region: CATSRDLGAGYGYTF.

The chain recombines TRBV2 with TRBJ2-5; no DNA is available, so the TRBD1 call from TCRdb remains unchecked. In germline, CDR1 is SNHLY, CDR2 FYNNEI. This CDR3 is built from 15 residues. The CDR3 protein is CASSEGSGGLETQYF.

The CDR3 is CASGLVIGGKETQYF. V usage is TRBV12-5 and J usage is TRBJ2-5; TCRdb's D call, TRBD1, is unchecked because there is no DNA. The CDR3 contains 15 residues. Looked up from germline, CDR1 is LGHNT and CDR2 is FRNRAP.

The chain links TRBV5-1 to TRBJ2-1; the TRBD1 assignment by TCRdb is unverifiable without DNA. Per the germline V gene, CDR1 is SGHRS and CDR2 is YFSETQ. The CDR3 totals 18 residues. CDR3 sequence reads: CASSLANQVVSRDNEQFF.

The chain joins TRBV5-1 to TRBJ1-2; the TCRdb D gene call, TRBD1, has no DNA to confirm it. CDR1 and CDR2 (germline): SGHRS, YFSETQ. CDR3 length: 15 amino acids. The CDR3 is CASSLSDTSVYGYTF.

CDR3 amino acids: CASSPWGQQETQYF. The rearrangement joins TRBV19 to TRBJ2-5; TCRdb's D call of TRBD1 is untestable without DNA. Germline V lookup: CDR1 LNHDA, CDR2 SQIVND (reference sequence). CDR3 length equals 14 residues.

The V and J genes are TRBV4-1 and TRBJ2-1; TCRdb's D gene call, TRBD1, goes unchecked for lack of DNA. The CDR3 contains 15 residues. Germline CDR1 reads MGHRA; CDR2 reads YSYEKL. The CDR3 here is CASSQERGVGNEQFF.

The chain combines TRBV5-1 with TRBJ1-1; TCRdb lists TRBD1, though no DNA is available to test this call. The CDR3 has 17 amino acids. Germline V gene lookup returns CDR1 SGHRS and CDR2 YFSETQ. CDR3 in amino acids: CASSSGTGGGMNTEAFF.

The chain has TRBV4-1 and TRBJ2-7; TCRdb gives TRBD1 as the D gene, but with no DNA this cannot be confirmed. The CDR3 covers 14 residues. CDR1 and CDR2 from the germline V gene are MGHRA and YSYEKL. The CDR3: CASSSLTGPYEQYF.

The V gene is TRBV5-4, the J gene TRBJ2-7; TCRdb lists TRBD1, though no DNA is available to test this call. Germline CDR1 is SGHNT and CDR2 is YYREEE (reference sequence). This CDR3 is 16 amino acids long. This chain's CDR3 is CASSLAPGHSSYEQYF.

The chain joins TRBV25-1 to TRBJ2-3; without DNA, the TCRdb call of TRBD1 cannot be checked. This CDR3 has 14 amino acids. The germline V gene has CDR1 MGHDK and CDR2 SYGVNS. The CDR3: CASSEEGAQSTQYF. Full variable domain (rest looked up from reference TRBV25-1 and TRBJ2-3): EADIYQTPRYLVIGTGKKITLECSQTMGHDKMYWYQQDPGMELHLIHYSYGVNSTEKGDLSSESTVSRIRTEHFPLTLESARPSHTSQYLCASSEEGAQSTQYFGPGTRLTVL.

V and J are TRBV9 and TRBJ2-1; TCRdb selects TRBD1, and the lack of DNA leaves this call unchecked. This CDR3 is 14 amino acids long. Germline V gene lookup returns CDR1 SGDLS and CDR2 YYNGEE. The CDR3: CASSVASGGFEQFF.

CDR3 sequence: CASSLVFQGDSYEQYF. The J gene is TRBJ2-7, the V gene TRBV11-2; the TCRdb D gene call, TRBD1, has no DNA to confirm it. The CDR3 runs 16 residues. Germline CDR1 reads SGHAT; CDR2 reads FQNNGV.

The CDR3 loop is CASSPILLGQGTYGYTF. J is TRBJ1-2 and V is TRBV4-1; TCRdb lists TRBD1, though no DNA is available to test this call. The germline V gene encodes CDR1 MGHRA and CDR2 YSYEKL. The CDR3 totals 17 residues.

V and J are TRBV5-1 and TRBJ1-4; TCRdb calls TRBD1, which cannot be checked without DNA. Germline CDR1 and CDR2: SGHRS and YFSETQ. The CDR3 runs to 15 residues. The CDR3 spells CASRVRDRSNEKLFF.

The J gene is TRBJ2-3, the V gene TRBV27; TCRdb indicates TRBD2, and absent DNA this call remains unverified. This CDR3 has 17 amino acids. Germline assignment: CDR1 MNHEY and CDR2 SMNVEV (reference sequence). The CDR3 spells CASSRNSGGAYTDTQYF.

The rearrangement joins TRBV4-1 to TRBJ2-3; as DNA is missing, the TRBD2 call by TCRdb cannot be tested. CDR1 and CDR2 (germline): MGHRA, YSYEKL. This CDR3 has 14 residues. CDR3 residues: CASSLVAGGDTQYF.

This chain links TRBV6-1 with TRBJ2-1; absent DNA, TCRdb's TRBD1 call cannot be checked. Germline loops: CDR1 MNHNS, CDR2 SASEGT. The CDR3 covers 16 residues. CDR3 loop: CASNPGARATVREQFF.